This TCR beta chain derives from a study of T cell responses to AZD1222 COVID-19 vaccine. Trimming stripped 2 bases from V and 5 bases from J, with 13 bases between. The CDR3 consists of 14 residues. CDR1 and CDR2 from the germline V gene are MNHEY and SVGAGI. The assay was immunoSEQ multiplex PCR, and TCRdb's table has in-frame clones only and misses some. The sample contains about 99,000 clones, around 94% of which appear only once. Source: peripheral blood, taken on day 0 of AZD1222 vaccination. The rearrangement joins TRBV6-5 to TRBJ2-7, with D possibly matching TRBD2 (7 bases). The receptor was derived from an adult in good health. The CDR3 reads CASSYGGDNHEQYF. The CDR3, as DNA: TGTGCCAGCAGTTACGGGGGGGACAACCACGAGCAGTACTTC.